This T cell receptor beta chain originates from a study of tumor and adjacent non-tumor tissue in lung cancer. The overall study: The patients, 10 to 11 men and about 5 women, were about 31 to 80 with stage I to III disease. Whole-study results and caveats: TCR diversity was significantly greater in tumor than normal lung tissue.

The library came from three nested PCR rounds adapted from ARM-PCR protocols. A single record per CDR3 protein comes from TCRdb applying MiXCR to the multiplex PCR reads. The table includes 60,000 to 90,000 distinct CDR3 sequences, 65% to 75% detected once. RNA was extracted from bulk tissue without any cell sorting. The normal lung tissue was taken more than 3 cm from the tumor edge. Newly diagnosed lung cancer patients had thoracic surgery in China, August–late 2014, without prior chemotherapy. About this clonotype: Its antigen remains unknown. One end of the junction varies from germline; a read error may be responsible.

Germline CDR1 and CDR2: MNHEY and SVGAGI. This CDR3 is 14 amino acids long. The V call is TRBV6-5, the J call TRBJ1-1; tentative D call: TRBD1 (5 bases). The source is a woman aged 50 to 65 with non-small cell lung cancer. Sequencing input: distant non-tumor lung tissue. The CDR3 DNA sequence: TGTGCCAGCAGCCGTGACAGAGTGAACACTGAAGTTTTATTT. Protein product: CASSRDRVNTEVLF.